This T cell receptor (beta chain) was identified in a study of shared clonotypes between healthy human individuals. V was clipped by 3 bases and J by 1 base, with 6 bases between them. The CDR3 has 13 residues. Germline values: CDR1 KGHSH, CDR2 LQKENI. Study-level results: A reduction in generation probabilities was seen for non-shared clonotypes relative to those shared by all four donors. Though the depth was large, rarefaction showed that sorted-subset sequencing was incomplete. Around 5% was the fraction of naive CD4 clonotypes found shared across several donors.

The protocol was immunoSEQ multiplex PCR, while the TCRdb copy is restricted to in-frame clones and leaves out a portion. The data hold a few million clones, with around 94% observed a single time. As to this clone: What it recognizes is unknown. At the DNA level, this CDR3 is encoded by other sequences in the same sample as well.

The clonotype comes from a man aged 18 to 30 in good health. The rearrangement uses TRBV18 and TRBJ1-1, with unresolved D. Input material: naive CD4+ T cells sorted from blood. This sample's subset: CD45RA+ positively selected. The CDR3 nucleotides are TGTGCCAGCTCACCCCGACAGAACACTGAAGCTTTCTTT. The encoded protein is CASSPRQNTEAFF.